This T cell receptor beta chain derives from a study of blood T cell repertoires in COVID-19 (TCRdb year 2020). Broadly, across the study: Samples from collaborators originated in the United States, Italy and Spain and spanned both the acute and convalescent phases of COVID-19. The prospective study material was composed of cDNA or gDNA derived from T cells, B-cell-depleted T cells, or PBMCs. Subjects who had been exposed to COVID-19, were actively infected with it, or had recovered from it provided the deeply sampled blood TCRbeta repertoires that made up the dataset. The repertoires were released in a freely available public database intended as a resource for research on the immune response to SARS-CoV-2. Samples were obtained from the ongoing ImmuneRACE study (first 160 participants) and from some 1,300 subjects provided by 6 global collaborators. A de-identified subject ID, COVID-19 status, age in years and sex were almost always included in the sample metadata. HLA class I and class II types, where available, came from metadata supplied by the sample provider rather than from assay-based typing.

As for this clone: This clone's antigen is unknown. One base away there is no much larger clone; base qualities are not given.

What the authors observed across the whole study: How much clinical and demographic metadata was included differed by source and by participant, and the metadata was provided uncurated.

Whole blood was collected in K2EDTA tubes by collaborating institutions according to the institutions' own protocols. For TCRbeta analysis, collaborators shipped samples in one of three forms: frozen whole blood, isolated PBMCs, or DNA extracted from either of those sample types. TCRbeta CDR3 regions were amplified from genomic DNA by means of the immunoSEQ Assay, a bias-controlled multiplex PCR. As for the original processing: Nucleated cell counts per sample were estimated from amplification of reference gene primers within the assay. To quantify the absolute abundance of each unique TCRbeta CDR3 rearrangement, sequence reads were collapsed and filtered. For each sample, productive Simpson clonality was calculated by taking the square root of Simpson's diversity index across productive rearrangements. As stored in TCRdb, this immuneACCESS dataset retains in-frame rearrangements with V and J assigned. A fraction of the clones does not appear; measured against another copy, unresolved V genes explain less than half of the discrepancy, and the remainder lacks a known reason. That table gives V, J and clone size, and the DNA gave D and trimming. This sample comprises some 400,000 clones, more than 75% of them detected only once. The ten largest clones capture roughly 3.1% of the sample.

The sequence was collected from a human donor in a cohort sampled during active COVID-19. The source material was peripheral blood.

Here the CDR3 is given as CASSLRDRSNYGYTF. The DNA is TGTGCCAGCAGTCTCCGGGACAGGTCAAACTATGGCTACACCTTC. The chain uses TRBV28 and TRBJ1-2; TRBD1 matches 8 bases in the middle. Taken from cysteine to phenylalanine, the CDR3 has 15 residues. The sequence is cut down to CDR3 DNA, 45 bases in frame from base 1. Trimming removed 5 bases from V and 2 bases from J; the gene matches leave 7 bases unexplained. Sequences MDHEN (CDR1) and SYDVKM (CDR2) are obtained from the germline V gene.